This TCR beta chain stems from a study of T-cell reconstitution after alpha-beta-depleted transplantation in children. Findings and caveats of the study: Roughly two months post-transplant, alpha-beta T cells reportedly originated from several hundred graft clones that had expanded.

This CDR3 is 16 amino acids long. The germline V gene encodes CDR1 MNHNS and CDR2 SASEGT. V was cut by 7 bases and J by 4 bases, with 17 bases left in between. This clonotype was found a few times. Antigen unknown. Unique molecular identifiers tagged the TCRbeta library. TCRdb re-analysed the PCR reads in MiXCR, keeping a single row per CDR3 protein. The data hold about 980,000 distinct CDR3 sequences, with roughly 29% observed a single time. This clonotype originated in a boy less than two years old who had a stem cell transplant for SCID, so the T cells may come from the graft donor. The input for sequencing was PBMCs, mostly from graft donor cells, taken 360 days after TCRalphabeta/CD19-depleted stem cell transplant. The chain recombines TRBV6-1 with TRBJ1-6, with D unclear. The CDR3 protein is CASNPIETGYNSPLHF. The DNA of the CDR3 is TGTGCCAGCAACCCGATTGAGACGGGATATAATTCACCCCTCCACTTT.